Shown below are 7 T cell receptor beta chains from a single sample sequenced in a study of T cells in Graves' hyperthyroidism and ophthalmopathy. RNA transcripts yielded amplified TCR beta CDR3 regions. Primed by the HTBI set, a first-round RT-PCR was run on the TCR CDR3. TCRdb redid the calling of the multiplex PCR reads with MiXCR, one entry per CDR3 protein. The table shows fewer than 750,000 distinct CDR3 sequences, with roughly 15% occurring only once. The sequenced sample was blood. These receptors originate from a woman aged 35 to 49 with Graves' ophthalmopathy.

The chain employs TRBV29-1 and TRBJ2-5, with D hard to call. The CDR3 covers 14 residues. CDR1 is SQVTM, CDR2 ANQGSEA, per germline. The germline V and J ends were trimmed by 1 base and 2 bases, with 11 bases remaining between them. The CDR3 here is CSVEAIGFQETQYF. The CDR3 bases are TGCAGCGTTGAAGCTATCGGGTTTCAAGAGACCCAGTACTTC.

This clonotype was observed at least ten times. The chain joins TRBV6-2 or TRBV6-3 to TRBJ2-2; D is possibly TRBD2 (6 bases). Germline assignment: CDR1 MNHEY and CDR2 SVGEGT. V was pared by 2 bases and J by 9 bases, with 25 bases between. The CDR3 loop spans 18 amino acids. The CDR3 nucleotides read TGTGCCAGCAGTTACCCCCGGGACTCCTCTGTCCCTAGAAGGGAGCTGTTTTTT. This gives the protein CASSYPRDSSVPRRELFF.

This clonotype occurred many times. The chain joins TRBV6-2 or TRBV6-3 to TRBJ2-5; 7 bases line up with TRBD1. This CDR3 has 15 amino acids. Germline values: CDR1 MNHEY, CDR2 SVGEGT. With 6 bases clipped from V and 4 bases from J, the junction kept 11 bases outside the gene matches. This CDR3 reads CASSSVRQGRETQYF. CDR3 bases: TGTGCCAGCAGCTCCGTCCGACAGGGCCGAGAGACCCAGTACTTC.

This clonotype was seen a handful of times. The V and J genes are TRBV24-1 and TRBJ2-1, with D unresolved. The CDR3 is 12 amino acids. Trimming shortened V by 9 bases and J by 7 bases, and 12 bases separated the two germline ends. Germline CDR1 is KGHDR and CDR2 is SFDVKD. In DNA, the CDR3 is TGTGCCACCGTTAACTTCCTAAATGAGCAGTTCTTC. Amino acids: CATVNFLNEQFF.

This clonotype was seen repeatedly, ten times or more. CDR3 region: CASSAQGQKSNQPQHF. For the CDR3, the DNA is TGTGCCAGCAGTGCCCAGGGACAGAAAAGCAATCAGCCCCAGCATTTT. The gene calls are TRBV25-1 and TRBJ1-5; 7 bases agree with TRBD1. V shed 4 bases and J 1 base; nucleotides not matched to a gene: 7. Germline V gives CDR1 MGHDK, CDR2 SYGVNS. The CDR3 loop spans 16 amino acids.

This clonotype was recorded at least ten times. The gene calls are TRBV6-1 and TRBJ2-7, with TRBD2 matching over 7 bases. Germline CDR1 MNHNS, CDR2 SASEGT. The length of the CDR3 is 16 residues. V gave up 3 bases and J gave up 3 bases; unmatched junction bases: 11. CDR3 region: CASSEEASGIRYEQYF. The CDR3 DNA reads TGTGCCAGCAGTGAGGAAGCAAGCGGGATTCGCTACGAGCAGTACTTC.

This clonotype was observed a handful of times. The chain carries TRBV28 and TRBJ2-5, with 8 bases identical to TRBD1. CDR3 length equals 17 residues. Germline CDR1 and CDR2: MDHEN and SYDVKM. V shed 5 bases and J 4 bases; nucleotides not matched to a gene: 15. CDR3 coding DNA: TGTGCCAGCAGTCTTAACCCCCGACAGGGGATGGTAGAGACCCAGTACTTC. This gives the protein CASSLNPRQGMVETQYF.